This T cell receptor (beta chain) was obtained from a study of response to subunit inactivated influenza vaccine. Whole-study findings and limits: The authors put forward the suggestion that each seasonal influenza vaccination may bring in only a limited number of new T cells.

This clonotype was seen a few times. What it recognizes is unknown. TCRdb reprocessed the RT-PCR reads via MiXCR and lists one record per CDR3 protein. The sample contains under 550,000 distinct CDR3 sequences, 7.6% of which appear only once. This TCR was sampled from a man between 50 and 70 years old who received an inactivated influenza vaccine. Sequenced material: PBMCs from blood, taken around 25 months after vaccination.

CDR3: CASSLGAANVLTF. The CDR3 DNA is TGTGCCAGCAGCTTAGGGGCGGCCAACGTCCTGACTTTC. The chain recombines TRBV7-2 with TRBJ2-6; D ambiguous. Germline loops: CDR1 SGHTA, CDR2 FQGNSA. Trimming shortened V by 1 base and J by 6 bases, and 4 bases separated the two germline ends. The CDR3 spans 13 residues. Complete variable domain (other parts from reference TRBV7-2 and TRBJ2-6): GAGVSQSPSNKVTEKGKDVELRCDPISGHTALYWYRQSLGQGLEFLIYFQGNSAPDKSGLPSDRFSAERTGGSVSTLTIQRTQQEDSAVYLCASSLGAANVLTFGAGSRLTVL.